This T cell receptor (beta chain) was sequenced during a study of a mutant IDH1 vaccine in newly diagnosed glioma. In the study overall: Patients began vaccination 4-6 weeks after radiotherapy alone, or with temozolomide cycles.

Sample time point: week 47, end of study. Doses of 300 ug of mutant IDH1 20-mer peptide were given with topical imiquimod. Concerning this clone itself: What it binds is unknown.

The CDR3 consists of 16 residues. V dropped 3 bases and J dropped 2 bases, with 11 bases sitting between them. CDR1 and CDR2 from the germline V gene are LNHNV and YYDKDF (reference sequence). Using immunoSEQ multiplex PCR, the repertoire was profiled, and TCRdb retains in-frame clones only, with some absent. This table holds some 35,000 clones, roughly four fifths found once. The source of this sequence is a man between 35 and 55 years old with glioma. Specimen: PBMCs, collected from a glioma patient whose treatment included an IDH1 peptide vaccine. The J gene is TRBJ2-6, the V gene TRBV15, with a tentative D call TRBD2 (5 bases). DNA of the CDR3: TGTGCCACCAGCAGCAATGAGGGCACTGGGGCCAACGTCCTGACTTTC. This encodes CATSSNEGTGANVLTF.